These 10 T cell receptor beta chains originate from one sample sequenced in a study of shared clonotypes between healthy human individuals. Profiling relied on immunoSEQ multiplex PCR, and the TCRdb table lists in-frame clones only, not all of them. In the table there are a few million clones, almost 96% of which are singletons. Sequencing was carried out using naive CD4+ T cells sorted from blood. Subset denoted: CD45RA+ positively selected. These receptors were obtained from a young man in good health.

The rearrangement links TRBV7-6 to TRBJ2-3; 11 positions agree with TRBD2. Losses at the gene ends were 3 bases for V and 1 base for J; bases not matched to a gene: 3. This CDR3 has 16 residues. Germline CDR1 reads SGHVS; CDR2 reads FNYEAQ. As DNA, the CDR3 is TGTGCCAGCAGCTTCGGGACTAGCGGACGCACAGATACGCAGTATTTT. It translates to CASSFGTSGRTDTQYF.

The chain carries TRBV6-5 and TRBJ1-1; no clear D gene. Germline V gene data show CDR1 as MNHEY and CDR2 as SVGAGI. The CDR3 extends over 13 amino acids. Between the trimmed V and J ends, which lost 6 bases and 3 bases, there was a span of 11 bases. The CDR3 spells CASRAAIDTEAFF. CDR3 coding DNA: TGTGCCAGCAGGGCAGCGATTGACACTGAAGCTTTCTTT.

The rearrangement links TRBV15 to TRBJ2-2; D is unresolved. V gave up 0 bases and J gave up 0 bases, with 14 bases separating them. CDR1 is LNHNV, CDR2 YYDKDF, per germline (reference sequence). This CDR3 contains 18 residues. The CDR3 DNA sequence: TGTGCCACCAGCAGAGATCGGATAGTAGGAACGAACACCGGGGAGCTGTTTTTT. Its protein is CATSRDRIVGTNTGELFF.

This sequence joins TRBV6-1 and TRBJ1-5; maybe TRBD1 (5 bases). Trimming stripped 3 bases from V and 0 bases from J, with 12 bases between. Germline V lookup: CDR1 MNHNS, CDR2 SASEGT. CDR3 length equals 16 residues. DNA for the CDR3: TGTGCCAGCAGTGAGACTCAGGGAATTAGCAATCAGCCCCAGCATTTT. Translated: CASSETQGISNQPQHF.

The table lists this clone with a count of one. The J gene is TRBJ1-5, the V gene TRBV30; possible D gene TRBD1, 6 bases. Trimming left V 0 bases short and J 0 bases short, with 9 bases between. Germline V gene data show CDR1 as GTSNPN and CDR2 as SVGIG (reference sequence). CDR3 length: 15 residues. CDR3 residues: CAWSVGGTSNQPQHF. CDR3 nucleotides: TGTGCCTGGAGTGTAGGGGGGACTAGCAATCAGCCCCAGCATTTT. The full variable domain, rest sourced from reference TRBV30 and TRBJ1-5, is SQTIHQWPATLVQPVGSPLSLECTVEGTSNPNLYWYRQAAGRGLQLLFYSVGIGQISSEVPQNLSASRPQDRQFILSSKKLLLSDSGFYLCAWSVGGTSNQPQHFGDGTRLSIL.

In the case of this clone: The junction departs from the called germline gene at one end, perhaps through a read error. This chain connects TRBV28 to TRBJ2-7, with D possibly TRBD1 on 6 matching bases. The CDR3 runs to 15 residues. Germline V gene lookup returns CDR1 MDHEN and CDR2 SYDVKM. CDR3 region: CASSSIGTSNNEEYF. The CDR3 DNA is TGTGCCAGCAGTTCTATAGGGACAAGTAACAACGAGGAGTACTTC.

The rearrangement joins TRBV4-3 to TRBJ2-4; D is ambiguous. There are 16 residues in the CDR3. From germline, CDR1 is LGHNA and CDR2 YSLEER. The V end lost 1 base, the J end lost 1 base, and 11 bases lay between the germline ends. Here the CDR3 DNA reads TGCGCCAGCAGCCAAGCAACTGGGCGGGCCAAAAACATTCAGTACTTC. Its translation is CASSQATGRAKNIQYF.

The chain recombines TRBV28 with TRBJ1-5, with D maybe TRBD1 (6 bases). Germline CDR1 is MDHEN and CDR2 is SYDVKM. V was clipped by 4 bases and J by 5 bases, with 12 bases between them. The CDR3 contains 14 residues. CDR3 coding DNA: TGTGCCAGCAGTTCGGGAGGGGGTGATCAGCCCCAGCATTTT. Its protein is CASSSGGGDQPQHF. Looking up the rest from reference TRBV28 and TRBJ1-5 gives the full variable domain: DVKVTQSSRYLVKRTGEKVFLECVQDMDHENMFWYRQDPGLGLRLIYFSYDVKMKEKGDIPEGYSVSREKKERFSLILESASTNQTSMYLCASSSGGGDQPQHFGDGTRLSIL.

The rearrangement uses TRBV7-9 and TRBJ2-7; D is perhaps TRBD1 or TRBD2 (5 bases each). Germline CDR1 is SEHNR and CDR2 is FQNEAQ (reference sequence). The ends were cut back, 6 bases at V and 7 bases at J, with 22 bases in the middle. CDR3 length: 15 amino acids. In DNA, the CDR3 is TGTGCCAGCAGTTCGACCCGGGACGGTGTCGGGGAGCAGTACTTC. Translated: CASSSTRDGVGEQYF.

This chain uses TRBV28 with TRBJ2-3, with D possibly TRBD2 on 5 matching bases. Trimming left V 10 bases short and J 6 bases short, with 8 bases between. Germline V gene data show CDR1 as MDHEN and CDR2 as SYDVKM. CDR3 size: 10 residues. As DNA, the CDR3 is TGTGCCACTAGAGGGGATACGCAGTATTTT. Its translation: CATRGDTQYF. The variable domain in full, completed from reference TRBV28 and TRBJ2-3, reads DVKVTQSSRYLVKRTGEKVFLECVQDMDHENMFWYRQDPGLGLRLIYFSYDVKMKEKGDIPEGYSVSREKKERFSLILESASTNQTSMYLCATRGDTQYFGPGTRLTVL.